This TCR beta chain was profiled in a study of blood T cell repertoires in COVID-19. The overall study: The United States, Italy and Spain supplied acute and convalescent COVID-19 samples. Sources were T cells, B-cell-depleted T cells, or PBMCs; the material itself was cDNA or gDNA.

Per the study methods: Reference gene primer amplification gave estimated nucleated cell counts. Assay used: immunoSEQ multiplex PCR; TCRdb lists only in-frame clones, some missing. V and J calls and clone size follow that table, whereas D and trimming were derived from the DNA. The table lists tens of thousands of clones, approximately 83% of them singletons. The CDR3 consists of 16 residues. Germline CDR1 is LGHNA and CDR2 is YNFKEQ. The germline V and J ends were trimmed by 0 bases and 1 base, with 7 bases remaining between them. The specimen was peripheral blood. The chain joins TRBV4-2 to TRBJ2-6; TRBD1 is a possible D gene (5 bases). This sequence was found in a man aged 35-49 years with acute or convalescent COVID-19. This CDR3 reads CASSQDAGSGANVLTF. The DNA for the CDR3 is TGTGCCAGCAGCCAAGATGCAGGGTCTGGGGCCAACGTCCTGACTTTC.